Each of the 7 T cell receptor beta chains below was sequenced from the same sample in a study of post-analysis software for immune sequencing data. Unique molecular identifiers had been added to the TCR beta cDNA libraries. In TCRdb, the PCR reads were re-called with MiXCR into one record per CDR3 protein. The table lists 250,000 to 300,000 distinct CDR3 sequences, roughly a third of them singletons. Their recognized antigens are unknown. Overall study findings and caveats: TRBV segments more frequent in patients than in controls numbered about five and included TRBV5-6, TRBV5-1 and TRBV20-1.

Sequencing used blood. Receptors were obtained from a girl aged 10-17 years with multiple sclerosis.

V gene TRBV28 combines with J gene TRBJ2-1, with a possible D match to TRBD2 (5 bases). V lost 2 bases to trimming and J lost 7 bases, with 15 bases between them. This CDR3 is built from 15 residues. Per the germline V gene, CDR1 is MDHEN and CDR2 is SYDVKM. The CDR3, as DNA: TGTGCCAGCAGTTTACGAGGGAAAAGTCGGAATGAGCAGTTCTTC. As protein: CASSLRGKSRNEQFF.

As to this clonotype: This clone may be a read error of a much larger clone one base away. V and J are TRBV7-8 and TRBJ1-5; 9 bases line up with TRBD1. Germline-derived CDR1 and CDR2 are SGHVS and FQNEAQ. This CDR3 comprises 13 residues. The DNA for the CDR3 is TGTGTCAGCAGCTTTGACAGGGGGTGGCCCCAGCATTTT. Translated, it gives CVSSFDRGWPQHF.

Remarks on this clonotype: Given a much more abundant clone one base away, this may be a read error. The chain uses TRBV14 and TRBJ2-3; 13 nucleotides agree with TRBD2. Germline V lookup: CDR1 SGHDN, CDR2 FVKESK. The CDR3 contains 16 residues. The CDR3 here is CAGSQDRGLAGITAYF. The CDR3 region has the DNA TGTGCCGGCAGCCAAGATCGGGGACTAGCGGGAATCACGGCGTATTTT. Drawing the rest from reference TRBV14 and TRBJ2-3, the complete variable domain is EAGVTQFPSHSVIEKGQTVTLRCDPISGHDNLYWYRRVMGKEIKFLLHFVKESKQDESGMPNNRFLAERTGGTYSTLKVQPAELEDSGVYFCAGSQDRGLAGITAYFGPGTRLTVL.

This clonotype was found a few times. The chain recombines TRBV7-6 with TRBJ2-5; D is ambiguous. Germline assignment: CDR1 SGHVS and CDR2 FNYEAQ. CDR3 size: 13 residues. V was cut by 1 base and J by 5 bases, with 8 bases left in between. Here the CDR3 reads CASSLVGPETQYF. The CDR3 coding sequence is TGTGCCAGCAGCTTAGTTGGGCCCGAGACCCAGTACTTC.

The gene calls are TRBV4-1 and TRBJ2-3, with D possibly being TRBD1 or TRBD2 (5 bases each). The CDR3 covers 13 residues. Germline lookup yields CDR1 MGHRA and CDR2 YSYEKL. Trimming cost V 3 bases and J 7 bases, with 11 bases left between them. In nucleotides, the CDR3 is TGCGCCAGCAGCCAGACCGGGGCATATACGCAGTATTTT. Protein sequence: CASSQTGAYTQYF.

For this clonotype: This may be a read error, as it is one base from a much larger clone. The chain links TRBV5-1 to TRBJ1-1; D unresolved. Per the germline V gene, CDR1 is SGHRS and CDR2 is YFSETQ. CDR3 size: 13 residues. V lost 4 bases to trimming and J lost 6 bases, with 13 bases between them. CDR3 DNA sequence: TGCGCCAGCAGCCCGAACACTGGGGCTGAAGCTTTCTTT. Its translation is CASSPNTGAEAFF.

This clonotype occurred many times. V is TRBV5-5 and J is TRBJ2-5, with 9 bases identical to TRBD1. V lost 0 bases and J lost 1; bases outside the gene matches: 7. Germline V lookup: CDR1 SGHKS, CDR2 YYEKEE (reference sequence). The length of the CDR3 is 17 residues. DNA for the CDR3: TGTGCCAGCAGCTTGGTGGGGACAGGGAACGTCCAAGAGACCCAGTACTTC. Its translation is CASSLVGTGNVQETQYF.